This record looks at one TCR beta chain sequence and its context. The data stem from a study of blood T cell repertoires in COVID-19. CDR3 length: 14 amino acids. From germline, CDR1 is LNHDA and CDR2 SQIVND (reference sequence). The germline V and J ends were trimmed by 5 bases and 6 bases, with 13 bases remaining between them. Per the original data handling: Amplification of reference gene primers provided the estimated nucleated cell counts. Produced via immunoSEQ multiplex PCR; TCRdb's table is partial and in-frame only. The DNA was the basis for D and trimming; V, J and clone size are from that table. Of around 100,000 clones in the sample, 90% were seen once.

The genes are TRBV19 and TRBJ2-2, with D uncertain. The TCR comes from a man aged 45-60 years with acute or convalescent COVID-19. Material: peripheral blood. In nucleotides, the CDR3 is TGTGCCAGTAGTCCGAGAGCGACTTCCGGGGAGCTGTTTTTT. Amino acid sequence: CASSPRATSGELFF.